This T cell receptor (beta chain) came from a study of T cell responses to AZD1222 COVID-19 vaccine. Broader study findings: Reportedly, nearly half the spike-specific TCRs target unmutated variant regions.

V was pared by 4 bases and J by 2 bases, with 15 bases of the junction left unmatched. This CDR3 comprises 20 residues. Per the germline V gene, CDR1 is MNHEY and CDR2 is SVGEGT. Profiled with immunoSEQ multiplex PCR; TCRdb holds only in-frame clones, not every one. The sample shows 130,000 to 150,000 clones, roughly 90% of them seen only once. Regarding this clone: Its antigen is unknown.

This chain joins TRBV6-2 or TRBV6-3 and TRBJ2-7; 15 bases align to TRBD2. The receptor comes from an adult in good health. Sequencing was performed on peripheral blood, taken on day 0 of AZD1222 vaccination. CDR3 residues: CASSFYPGLAGGLKAYEQYF. The DNA for the CDR3 is TGTGCCAGCAGTTTCTACCCGGGACTAGCGGGAGGACTAAAGGCCTACGAGCAGTACTTC.